The 4 T cell receptor beta chains below were found in one sample sequenced in a study of T cell responses to AZD1222 COVID-19 vaccine. Clones were read by immunoSEQ multiplex PCR, and TCRdb kept only the in-frame ones, dropping some. This sample has roughly 100,000 clones, with approximately 88% found just once. The specimen was peripheral blood, collected 28 days after the second AZD1222 dose. These receptors all come from an adult who received the AZD1222 COVID-19 vaccine.

The chain uses TRBV11-1 and TRBJ1-2; TRBD1 aligns across 8 bases. After removal of 3 bases from V and 4 bases from J, the junction contained 4 bases not matched to a gene. The germline V gene encodes CDR1 SGHAT and CDR2 FQDESV (reference sequence). The CDR3 extends over 14 amino acids. CDR3 protein: CASSFTGGSYGYTF. The CDR3 nucleotides are TGTGCCAGCAGCTTCACAGGGGGAAGCTATGGCTACACCTTC.

V and J are TRBV5-1 and TRBJ2-7, with 10 bases matching TRBD2. From germline, CDR1 is SGHRS and CDR2 YFSETQ. V lost 4 bases and J lost 6; bases outside the gene matches: 7. The CDR3 sequence is 14 residues long. CDR3 DNA sequence: TGCGCCAGCAGCCGCAGCGGGGGGGCACGCGAGCAGTACTTC. Translation: CASSRSGGAREQYF.

The chain combines TRBV25-1 with TRBJ1-4, with TRBD1 as a possible D gene (6 bases). Germline V gene sequence: CDR1 MGHDK, CDR2 SYGVNS. The CDR3 totals 16 residues. V gave up 3 bases and J gave up 13 bases, with 24 bases separating them. CDR3 loop: CASSDTQPMGGGGLFF. In DNA form, the CDR3 reads TGTGCCAGCAGTGACACACAACCAATGGGGGGGGGCGGACTGTTTTTT.

The gene calls are TRBV7-8 and TRBJ1-5; D gene unclear. V shed 5 bases and J shed 1 base, with 15 bases lying between them. CDR1 and CDR2 (germline): SGHVS, FQNEAQ. CDR3 length: 16 amino acids. The CDR3 bases are TGTGCCAGCAGCCCTCTATCGCTCGGCAGCAATCAGCCCCAGCATTTT. As protein: CASSPLSLGSNQPQHF.